The rows below give T cell receptor beta chains drawn from one sample of a study of blood T cell repertoires in COVID-19. Assay used: immunoSEQ multiplex PCR; TCRdb lists only in-frame clones, some missing. Here the sample spans 30,000 to 40,000 clones, approximately 93% being singletons. The specimen sequenced was peripheral blood. These receptors were taken from a man aged 50 to 59 with active COVID-19. Both conserved end residues are part of each CDR3. A D gene is named only where the DNA matches it firmly.

TRBJ1-5	TRBD1	TRBV18	TGTGCCAGCTCACCAATGACAGGGCTCAATCAGCCCCAGCATTTT	CASSPMTGLNQPQHF
TRBJ2-3	TRBD1	TRBV27	TGTGCCAGCAGTTTAGGGTTTTCAGGGGGCGCAGATACGCAGTATTTT	CASSLGFSGGADTQYF
TRBJ2-7	NA	TRBV7-8	TGTGCCAGCAGCGCAATTGGACAGCTCTACGAGCAGTACTTC	CASSAIGQLYEQYF
TRBJ2-3	TRBD2	TRBV7-3	TGTGCCAGCAGCTTAGGACTAGCGGGTCCTAGCACAGATACGCAGTATTTT	CASSLGLAGPSTDTQYF
TRBJ2-5	TRBD2	TRBV24-1	TGTGCCACCAGTGATTTAAGGACTAGCGGGGGCCGCGAAGAGACCCAGTACTTC	CATSDLRTSGGREETQYF
TRBJ2-1	NA	TRBV6-2/TRBV6-3	TGTGCCAGCAGTCGGTTTGATGAGCAGTTCTTC	CASSRFDEQFF
TRBJ1-5	NA	TRBV4-2	TGTGCCAGCAGCCAAGATAGCTATCAGCCCCAGCATTTT	CASSQDSYQPQHF
TRBJ2-5	TRBD1	TRBV9	TGTGCCAGCAGCGTAGCGGGGGGACAGGGATCCAGGGCGGCTTCTCACGTAGAGACCCAGTACTTC	CASSVAGGQGSRAASHVETQYF
TRBJ2-7	TRBD1	TRBV11-1	TGTGCCAGCAGCCCAGAGACAGGGTATGTCTGGGAGCAGTACTTC	CASSPETGYVWEQYF
TRBJ1-2	NA	TRBV12-3/TRBV12-4	TGTGCCAGCAGTTTATTCCCGGACAGTGGCTACACCTTC	CASSLFPDSGYTF
TRBJ1-5	NA	TRBV3-1/TRBV3-2	TGTGCCAGCAGCCAGGGGGGTCTTCAGCCCCAGCATTTT	CASSQGGLQPQHF
TRBJ2-3	NA	TRBV5-8	TGTGCCAGCAGTCCTTCCTCTCCAGATACGCAGTATTTT	CASSPSSPDTQYF
TRBJ2-5	NA	TRBV19	TGTGCCAGTAGAGGGCAAGGAGGGGAGACCCAGTACTTC	CASRGQGGETQYF
TRBJ2-5	NA	TRBV27	TGTGCCAGTACCCCTCGACGGGGAGAGACCCAGTACTTC	CASTPRRGETQYF
TRBJ1-3	NA	TRBV6-6	TGTGCCAGCAGTCGGAATGGAGTCTCTGGAAACACCATATATTTT	CASSRNGVSGNTIYF
TRBJ1-2	TRBD1	TRBV2	TGTGCCAGCTCTCGACAGGGGCATGGCTACACCTTC	CASSRQGHGYTF